This TCR beta chain originates from a study of T and B cells in COVID-19 patients. Looking at the study overall: Blood was sampled from COVID-19 patients who were either actively infected or recovered.

This CDR3 has 16 residues. Trimming removed 2 bases at V and 8 bases at J, with 19 bases between. The germline V gene has CDR1 SGHDT and CDR2 YYEEEE. Multiplex PCR with BIOMED2 TRB-A/B primer pools amplified TRB rearrangements. TCRdb reprocessed the multiplex PCR reads with MiXCR, giving one entry per CDR3 protein. The table records 4,000 to 4,500 distinct CDR3 sequences, roughly 26% of them present only once. Blood genomic DNA input for TRB amplification was roughly 250-550 ng. This sequence originates from a human donor with active COVID-19. Sequencing was performed on blood. The chain has TRBV5-6 and TRBJ1-4; the D is unclear. DNA of the CDR3: TGTGCCAGCAGCTTAAGCGGGGAAACTTTCTCCGAAAAACTGTTTTTT. Its protein is CASSLSGETFSEKLFF.